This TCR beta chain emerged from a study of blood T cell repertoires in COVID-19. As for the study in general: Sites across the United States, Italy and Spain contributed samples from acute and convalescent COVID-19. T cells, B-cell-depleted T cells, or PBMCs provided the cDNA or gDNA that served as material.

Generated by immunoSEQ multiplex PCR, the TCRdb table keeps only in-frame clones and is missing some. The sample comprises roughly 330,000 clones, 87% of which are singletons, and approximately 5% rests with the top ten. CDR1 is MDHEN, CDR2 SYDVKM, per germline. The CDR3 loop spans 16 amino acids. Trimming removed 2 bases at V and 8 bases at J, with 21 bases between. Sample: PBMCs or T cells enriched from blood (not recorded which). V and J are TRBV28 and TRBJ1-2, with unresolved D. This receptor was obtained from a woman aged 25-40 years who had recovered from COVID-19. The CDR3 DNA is TGTGCCAGCAGTTTACCTGTCATGGGCAGGTCAATGGGCTACACCTTC. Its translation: CASSLPVMGRSMGYTF.